Below are 11 T cell receptor beta chains sequenced from a single sample in a study of T cell repertoires in cytomegalovirus infection. TCRdb independently ran MiXCR on the reads; one entry per CDR3 protein. The data hold 400,000 or so distinct CDR3 sequences, with roughly 30% observed a single time. Sequenced input: PBMCs. The receptors here all came from a human donor in good health (CMV status not recorded). Some clones in this sample may be carry-over from other donors' samples.

This clonotype was found a few times. This chain links TRBV5-1 with TRBJ2-5, with D perhaps TRBD1 (6 bases). Germline V gene sequence: CDR1 SGHRS, CDR2 YFSETQ. Trimming removed 6 bases at V and 1 base at J, with 16 bases between. There are 15 residues in the CDR3. The CDR3 DNA reads as TGCGCCAGCAAGACAACAGGGTTGACCCAAGAGACCCAGTACTTC. It encodes CASKTTGLTQETQYF.

The V gene is TRBV7-2, the J gene TRBJ2-5, with D perhaps given as TRBD1 or TRBD2 (6 bases each). V was clipped by 1 base and J by 5 bases, with 14 bases between them. Per the germline V gene, CDR1 is SGHTA and CDR2 is FQGNSA. CDR3 size: 15 residues. CDR3 residues: CASSLERGAGETQYF. The CDR3 DNA reads as TGTGCCAGCAGCTTAGAGAGGGGGGCGGGGGAGACCCAGTACTTC.

The rearrangement joins TRBV5-6 to TRBJ1-4; weak D call: TRBD1 (5 bases). Trimming removed 4 bases from V and 7 bases from J, with 17 bases in between. Looked up from germline, CDR1 is SGHDT and CDR2 is YYEEEE. CDR3 length equals 15 residues. In nucleotides, the CDR3 is TGTGCCAGCAGCCACGTGGGTGGGGCGAGTGAAAAACTGTTTTTT. Residues: CASSHVGGASEKLFF.

The rearrangement uses TRBV6-1 and TRBJ1-2; TRBD1 might be the D (5 bases). Trimming cost V 6 bases and J 0 bases, with 11 bases left between them. In germline, CDR1 is MNHNS, CDR2 SASEGT. The CDR3 runs 14 residues. CDR3 DNA: TGTGCCAGCAGAGGGGCAGGAGCTAACTATGGCTACACCTTC. This gives the protein CASRGAGANYGYTF.

This clonotype was detected many times. V usage is TRBV7-2 and J usage is TRBJ1-2; D possibly corresponds to TRBD1 (5 bases). V dropped 5 bases and J dropped 7 bases, with 20 bases sitting between them. Germline V gives CDR1 SGHTA, CDR2 FQGNSA. This CDR3 is 15 amino acids long. CDR3 protein: CASSTTASGRAGYTF. The DNA for the CDR3 is TGTGCCAGCAGCACAACCGCTTCAGGGAGGGCTGGCTACACCTTC.

This clonotype occurred many times. This rearrangement joins TRBV7-3 to TRBJ2-1; maybe TRBD2 (5 bases). The V and J ends lost 0 bases and 7 bases respectively, with 13 bases between them. Germline assignment: CDR1 SGHTA and CDR2 FQGTGA. The CDR3 totals 15 residues. The CDR3 DNA is TGTGCCAGCAGCTTAACGTATACTAGAAGGAATGAGCAGTTCTTC. Translation gives CASSLTYTRRNEQFF.

This clonotype occurred many times. V and J are TRBV7-8 and TRBJ1-4; D is unresolved. Germline-derived CDR1 and CDR2 are SGHVS and FQNEAQ. This CDR3 contains 16 residues. V was trimmed by 1 base and J by 0 bases, leaving 9 bases between them. CDR3 sequence reads: CASSLVLKATNEKLFF. The CDR3 region has the DNA TGTGCCAGCAGCTTAGTTCTTAAGGCAACTAATGAAAAACTGTTTTTT.

In its sample, this clonotype was seen a few times. This chain uses TRBV4-1 with TRBJ1-1; D perhaps matches TRBD1 (5 bases). The CDR3 is 16 residues long. The germline V and J ends were trimmed by 1 base and 3 bases, with 15 bases remaining between them. The germline V gene has CDR1 MGHRA and CDR2 YSYEKL. The CDR3 nucleotides are TGCGCCAGCAGCCAAGTAGGTCAGGGTCCCGACACTGAAGCTTTCTTT. This codes for CASSQVGQGPDTEAFF.

Regarding this clonotype: This could be a read error, since a much larger clone is one nucleotide away. This chain connects TRBV28 to TRBJ1-6, with TRBD1 as a possible D gene (5 bases). CDR1 is MDHEN, CDR2 SYDVKM, per germline. This CDR3 contains 14 residues. This CDR3 reads CACSLSGINSPLHF. CDR3 DNA: TGTGCCTGCAGTTTATCAGGGATTAATTCACCCCTCCACTTT.

The chain joins TRBV6-5 to TRBJ1-5, with a possible D match to TRBD1 (5 bases). Germline V lookup: CDR1 MNHEY, CDR2 SVGAGI. Trimming took 6 bases from V and 6 from J, leaving 15 bases between them. The CDR3 loop spans 14 amino acids. The CDR3 region is CASSKGILGQPQHF. The DNA of the CDR3 is TGTGCCAGCAGCAAGGGGATTTTGGGTCAGCCCCAGCATTTT.

The genes are TRBV6-2 or TRBV6-3 and TRBJ2-1; D remains unclear. Between the trimmed V and J ends, which lost 4 bases and 0 bases, there was a span of 13 bases. Germline values: CDR1 MNHEY, CDR2 SVGEGT. CDR3 length equals 16 residues. In DNA, the CDR3 is TGTGCCAGCAGTTTAACCCGGCCTAGCTCCTACAATGAGCAGTTCTTC. Amino acid sequence: CASSLTRPSSYNEQFF.